These 9 T cell receptor beta chains came from one sample sequenced in a study of T cells in Graves' hyperthyroidism and ophthalmopathy. What was amplified from RNA transcripts were TCR beta CDR3 regions. HTBI primers were used for first-round RT-PCR of the TCR CDR3. TCRdb reanalysed the multiplex PCR reads using MiXCR and keeps one entry per CDR3 protein. The table includes some 400,000 distinct CDR3 sequences, about 19% detected once. Sequencing was performed on blood. Receptors were obtained from a woman aged 18-35 years with Graves' hyperthyroidism.

This clonotype was found many times. The rearrangement uses TRBV9 and TRBJ2-7, with D uncertain. Germline CDR1 SGDLS, CDR2 YYNGEE. The CDR3 is made up of 13 amino acids. Deletions cut 0 bases from V and 5 bases from J, with 9 bases between. The CDR3 loop reads CASSVGSTDEQYF. CDR3 in DNA: TGTGCCAGCAGCGTAGGGAGTACGGACGAGCAGTACTTC.

This clonotype was observed many times. At one boundary the junction diverges from the germline segment, which might be a read error. V gene TRBV7-7 combines with J gene TRBJ2-7; 8 nucleotides line up with TRBD1. Per the germline V gene, CDR1 is SSHAT and CDR2 is FNYEAQ (reference sequence). The length of the CDR3 is 15 residues. The DNA for the CDR3 is TGTGCTAGCAGCCGTGGACAGGGAGCGTCCTACGAGCAGTACTTC. It specifies CASSRGQGASYEQYF.

This clonotype was counted only a few times. The chain combines TRBV7-9 with TRBJ2-5; tentative D call: TRBD2 (6 bases). Trimming left V 7 bases short and J 2 bases short, with 14 bases between. The CDR3 spans 14 residues. CDR1 is SEHNR and CDR2 is FQNEAQ in the germline V gene (reference sequence). The CDR3 reads CASIPGLNQETQYF. The DNA of the CDR3 is TGTGCCAGCATCCCGGGACTTAATCAAGAGACCCAGTACTTC.

In its sample, this clonotype was seen many times. The V gene is TRBV2, the J gene TRBJ2-2, with D uncertain. The germline V gene has CDR1 SNHLY and CDR2 FYNNEI. The germline V and J ends were trimmed by 8 bases and 6 bases, with 16 bases remaining between them. CDR3 length: 14 amino acids. In nucleotides, the CDR3 is TGTGCCAGCCGCCCCGAAGGCATGGCCGGGGAGCTGTTTTTT. Translation: CASRPEGMAGELFF.

This clonotype was seen at least ten times. The rearrangement joins TRBV7-3 to TRBJ1-1, with 7 bases lining up with TRBD1. The CDR3 is made up of 15 amino acids. Losses at the gene ends were 3 bases for V and 0 bases for J; bases not matched to a gene: 4. Germline loops: CDR1 SGHTA, CDR2 FQGTGA. CDR3 sequence: CASSLTGIMNTEAFF. Here the CDR3 DNA reads TGTGCCAGCAGCTTGACAGGGATCATGAACACTGAAGCTTTCTTT.

This clonotype was counted at least ten times. The chain joins TRBV15 to TRBJ2-2; D is uncertain. This CDR3 is 12 amino acids long. Trimming removed 5 bases from V and 2 bases from J, with 3 bases in between. The germline gives CDR1 LNHNV, CDR2 YYDKDF (reference sequence). The CDR3 here is CATSRNTGELFF. The CDR3 nucleotides are TGTGCCACCAGCCGAAACACCGGGGAGCTGTTTTTT.

V gene TRBV4-1 combines with J gene TRBJ1-1; D is ambiguous. V was clipped by 4 bases and J by 4 bases, with 19 bases between them. CDR3 length equals 16 residues. Germline V gene lookup returns CDR1 MGHRA and CDR2 YSYEKL. CDR3: CASSPLMVPSSTEAFF. CDR3 DNA: TGCGCCAGCAGCCCGCTTATGGTACCCTCGAGCACTGAAGCTTTCTTT.

This chain connects TRBV6-1 to TRBJ2-5; 9 bases fit TRBD2. CDR3 size: 14 residues. The junction had 8 bases not matched to a gene; V was cut back by 8 bases and J by 4 bases. CDR1 is MNHNS, CDR2 SASEGT, per germline. As DNA, the CDR3 is TGTGCCAGCCAGGGCGGGGGGGTCATAGAGACCCAGTACTTC. Protein product: CASQGGGVIETQYF.

This clonotype showed up just once. This rearrangement joins TRBV6-1 to TRBJ1-5, with 8 positions matching TRBD1. CDR1 MNHNS and CDR2 SASEGT come from the germline V gene. The CDR3 runs 15 residues. The V and J ends lost 7 bases and 4 bases, in that order; junction bases with no gene match: 9. CDR3 sequence: CASNSTGVRNQPQHF. CDR3 nucleotide sequence: TGTGCCAGCAACTCGACAGGGGTTCGGAATCAGCCCCAGCATTTT.